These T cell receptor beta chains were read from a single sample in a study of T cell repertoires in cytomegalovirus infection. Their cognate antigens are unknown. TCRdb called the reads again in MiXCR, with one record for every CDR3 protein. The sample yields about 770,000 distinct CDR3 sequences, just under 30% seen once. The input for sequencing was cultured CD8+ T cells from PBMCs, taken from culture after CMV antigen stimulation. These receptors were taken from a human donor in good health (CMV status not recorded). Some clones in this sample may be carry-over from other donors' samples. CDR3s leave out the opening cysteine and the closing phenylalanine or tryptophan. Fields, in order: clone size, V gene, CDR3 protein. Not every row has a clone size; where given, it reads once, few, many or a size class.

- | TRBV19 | ASSITILGTDTQY
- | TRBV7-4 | ASSGTGQPQH
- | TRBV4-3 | ASSQVLQGQGNTGELF
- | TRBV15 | ATSRTSNQPQH
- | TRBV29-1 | SVESFPRTGSSTDTQY
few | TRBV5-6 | ASSSPAEGPEAF
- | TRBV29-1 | SVDGGQGNIQY
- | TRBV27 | ASSVGPGLAKNIQY
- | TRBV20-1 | SAREGEVNTEAF
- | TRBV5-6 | ASSHEREAF
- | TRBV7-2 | ASSLDRTGPRRADTQY
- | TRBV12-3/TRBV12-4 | ASSSPNIAIQY
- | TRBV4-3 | ASRTGPPNYGYT
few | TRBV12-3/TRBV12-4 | ASNPGGDTQY
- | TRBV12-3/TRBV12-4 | ASTSGGGARDTQY
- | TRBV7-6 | ASSLGILEAF
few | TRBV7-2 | ASSLPAGVHYEQY
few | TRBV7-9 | ASSVLLDEQY
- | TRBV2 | ASRSTGGITGELF
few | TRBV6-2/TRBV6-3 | ASRLGTGLNEQF
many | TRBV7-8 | ASSTGTDRNQPQH
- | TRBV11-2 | ASSQGGGQVGGWDTQY
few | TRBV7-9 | ASSPLLGQNQPQH
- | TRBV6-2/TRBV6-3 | ASRTTGGGQPQH
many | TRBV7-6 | ASSSGQFNQPQH
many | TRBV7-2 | ASSLSGEGNTIY
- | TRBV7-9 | ASSSGGREAQPQH
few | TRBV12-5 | ASGLPSMRTGVEAF
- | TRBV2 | ASTSGRRFYNEQF
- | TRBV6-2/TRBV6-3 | ASGMGGSYNEQF
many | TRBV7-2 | ASSLVGFDNQPQH
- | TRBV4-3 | ASSQGRGEAQPQH
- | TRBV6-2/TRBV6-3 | ASSSILALYEQF
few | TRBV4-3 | ASSQDRWTGGLDGYT
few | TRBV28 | ASIYQGSNSPLH
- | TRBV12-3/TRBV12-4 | ASSSSGPRFHEQF
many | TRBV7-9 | ASSLHSGELF
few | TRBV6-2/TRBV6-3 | ASSSLTGRQSYEQY
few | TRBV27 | ASSLWAGGILNTEAF
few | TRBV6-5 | ASSYSRGVTTEAF
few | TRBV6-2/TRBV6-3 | ASGRGAGTDTQY
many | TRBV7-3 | ASSLTGLEETQY
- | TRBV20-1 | SARESYEQY
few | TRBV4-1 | ASSQARGSYNEQF
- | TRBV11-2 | ASSLASGGANVLT
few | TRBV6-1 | ASISGIEQF
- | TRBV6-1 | ASKRDREYSNQPQH
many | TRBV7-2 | ASSLQLAIYTGELF